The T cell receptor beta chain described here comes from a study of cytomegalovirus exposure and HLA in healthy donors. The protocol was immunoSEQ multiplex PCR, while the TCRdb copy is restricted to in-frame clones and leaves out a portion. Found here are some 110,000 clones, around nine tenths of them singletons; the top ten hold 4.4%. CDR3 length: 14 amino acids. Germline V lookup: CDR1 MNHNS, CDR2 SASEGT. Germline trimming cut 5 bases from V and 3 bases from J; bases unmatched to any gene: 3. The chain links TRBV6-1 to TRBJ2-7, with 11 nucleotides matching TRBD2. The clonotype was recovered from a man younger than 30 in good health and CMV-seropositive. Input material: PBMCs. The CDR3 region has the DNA TGTGCCAGCAGTTTAGCGGGGGGGCGCTACGAGCAGTACTTC. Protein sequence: CASSLAGGRYEQYF.